These 23 T cell receptor beta chains originate from one sample sequenced in a study of T cell responses to AZD1222 COVID-19 vaccine. TCRdb keeps only in-frame clones here, not all; method: immunoSEQ multiplex PCR. The repertoire consists of about 140,000 clones, with around nine tenths occurring once and the leading ten covering around 3.5%. The source was peripheral blood, collected on day 0 of AZD1222 vaccination. Receptors originate from an adult in good health.

The CDR3 region is CASSYQDNQPQHF. The CDR3 region has the DNA TGTGCCAGCAGTTACCAAGACAATCAGCCCCAGCATTTT. The J gene is TRBJ1-5, the V gene TRBV6-2 or TRBV6-3; unclear D gene. The CDR3 has 13 residues. Looked up from germline, CDR1 is MNHEY and CDR2 is SVGEGT. V lost 2 bases, J lost 3 bases, and 5 bases lay in between.

The rearrangement uses TRBV6-5 and TRBJ2-7, with TRBD2 as a possible D gene (5 bases). The CDR3 extends over 14 amino acids. V dropped 5 bases and J dropped 3 bases, with 14 bases sitting between them. CDR1 and CDR2 (germline): MNHEY, SVGAGI. The CDR3 loop reads CASSRDGRDYEQYF. In DNA, the CDR3 is TGTGCCAGCAGTCGGGATGGACGAGACTACGAGCAGTACTTC.

In this sample, this clone turned up once. The genes are TRBV19 and TRBJ2-1, with D tentatively TRBD1 or TRBD2 (5 bases each). Germline V gives CDR1 LNHDA, CDR2 SQIVND (reference sequence). CDR3 size: 14 residues. Trimming pared 7 bases from V and 4 bases from J, leaving 14 bases between. The CDR3 is CASIKGDRYNEQFF. The CDR3 DNA reads as TGTGCCAGTATTAAGGGAGACAGATACAATGAGCAGTTCTTC.

The rearrangement links TRBV5-1 to TRBJ1-2; no clear D. The CDR3 is 12 residues long. Trimming shortened V by 9 bases and J by 1 base, and 10 bases separated the two germline ends. Per the germline V gene, CDR1 is SGHRS and CDR2 is YFSETQ. CDR3 sequence (DNA): TGCGCCATCCGGGTCGATAACTATGGCTACACCTTC. Translation: CAIRVDNYGYTF. Full variable domain (remainder filled in from reference TRBV5-1 and TRBJ1-2): KAGVTQTPRYLIKTRGQQVTLSCSPISGHRSVSWYQQTPGQGLQFLFEYFSETQRNKGNFPGRFSGRQFSNSRSEMNVSTLELGDSALYLCAIRVDNYGYTFGSGTRLTVV.

The chain employs TRBV10-1 and TRBJ2-1; 8 bases match TRBD2. The CDR3 consists of 16 residues. Trimming cost V 2 bases and J 5 bases; bases outside gene matches: 8. CDR1 and CDR2 from the germline V gene are WNHNN and SYGVQD (reference sequence). The DNA for the CDR3 is TGCGCCAGCAGTGAGCCTACTAGCGGTGGCAACAATGAGCAGTTCTTC. Its translation is CASSEPTSGGNNEQFF.

This clone was seen a handful of times. Other DNA variants within this sample encode the same CDR3. The V gene is TRBV19, the J gene TRBJ1-5, with no clear D. This CDR3 spans 15 amino acids. V lost 1 base to trimming and J lost 4 bases, with 11 bases between them. Germline values: CDR1 LNHDA, CDR2 SQIVND (reference sequence). The CDR3 DNA reads TGTGCCAGTAGTATAGTCCCCACAGAGAATCAGCCCCAGCATTTT. Its protein product is CASSIVPTENQPQHF.

The CDR3 region has the DNA TGTGCCAGCAGTATAGAGAGGAATCAGCCCCAGCATTTT. It specifies CASSIERNQPQHF. The rearrangement uses TRBV27 and TRBJ1-5; D remains unclear. The germline CDR1 and CDR2 sequences are MNHEY and SMNVEV (reference sequence). Trimming cost V 5 bases and J 4 bases, with 9 bases left between them. This CDR3 spans 13 amino acids.

The genes are TRBV29-1 and TRBJ2-1, with 9 bases identical to TRBD2. Germline V gene data show CDR1 as SQVTM and CDR2 as ANQGSEA. The CDR3 contains 14 residues. The junction had 9 bases not matched to a gene; V was cut back by 4 bases and J by 8 bases. The CDR3 here is CSVGSRGRGDEQFF. CDR3 in DNA: TGCAGCGTTGGTTCTCGCGGGAGGGGGGATGAGCAGTTCTTC.

The CDR3 reads CAISKSTGTNEKLFF. The CDR3 DNA reads TGTGCCATCAGCAAATCGACAGGCACGAATGAAAAACTGTTTTTT. The chain is built from TRBV10-3 and TRBJ1-4; a possible D gene is TRBD1 (6 bases). Germline V gene lookup returns CDR1 ENHRY and CDR2 SYGVKD. The CDR3 loop spans 15 amino acids. The germline V and J ends were trimmed by 6 bases and 5 bases, with 16 bases remaining between them.

This clone was observed a few times. The rearrangement links TRBV12-3 or TRBV12-4 to TRBJ1-1; D unclear. V dropped 6 bases and J dropped 9 bases, with 17 bases sitting between them. This CDR3 spans 13 amino acids. The CDR3 protein is CASRVAASGKAFF. The CDR3 DNA reads as TGTGCCAGCAGGGTAGCGGCTTCGGGGAAAGCTTTCTTT.

This clone was observed a handful of times. This chain uses TRBV5-4 with TRBJ1-5, with TRBD1 as a possible D gene (5 bases). Germline V gene data show CDR1 as SGHNT and CDR2 as YYREEE (reference sequence). The CDR3 covers 14 residues. V dropped 2 bases and J dropped 7 bases, with 13 bases sitting between them. The chain's CDR3 is CASSFNGGMQPQHF. The DNA for the CDR3 is TGTGCCAGCAGCTTTAATGGGGGGATGCAGCCCCAGCATTTT.

The chain couples TRBV3-1 (or the pseudogene TRBV3-2) to TRBJ2-1, with 8 bases identical to TRBD2. The germline V gene encodes CDR1 LGHDT and CDR2 YNNKEL (reference sequence). CDR3 length equals 16 residues. J lost 7 bases, V lost 4 bases, and 12 bases had no gene match. CDR3 nucleotides: TGTGCCAGCAGCCCACAAATCAGCGGGAGTTTTAATGAGCAGTTCTTC. Protein sequence: CASSPQISGSFNEQFF.

This chain uses TRBV30 with TRBJ1-5; D is uncertain. This CDR3 region has 13 residues. V was pared by 1 base and J by 0 bases, with 4 bases between. The germline V gene has CDR1 GTSNPN and CDR2 SVGIG (reference sequence). The CDR3 loop is CAWSDHSNQPQHF. CDR3 DNA sequence: TGTGCCTGGAGTGACCATAGCAATCAGCCCCAGCATTTT.

This chain links TRBV9 with TRBJ2-1, with unresolved D. The germline V and J ends were trimmed by 2 bases and 6 bases, with 15 bases remaining between them. This CDR3 has 15 amino acids. The germline gives CDR1 SGDLS, CDR2 YYNGEE. CDR3: CASSVALEGANEQFF. DNA for the CDR3: TGTGCCAGCAGCGTGGCCCTAGAAGGTGCCAATGAGCAGTTCTTC.

This chain connects TRBV28 to TRBJ1-1; the match to TRBD1 covers 7 bases. The CDR3 has 17 amino acids. V shed 0 bases, J shed 5 bases, and the junction held 12 bases outside the gene matches. Germline CDR1 is MDHEN and CDR2 is SYDVKM. The CDR3 loop reads CASSLWATGSMRTEAFF. The DNA for the CDR3 is TGTGCCAGCAGTTTATGGGCGACAGGGTCGATGAGGACTGAAGCTTTCTTT.

DNA for the CDR3: TGTGCCAGCGGCACCGAACCGGAGTACTTC. It codes for CASGTEPEYF. This chain links TRBV6-5 with TRBJ2-7; D call uncertain. The germline V and J ends were trimmed by 8 bases and 11 bases, with 13 bases remaining between them. Germline CDR1 reads MNHEY; CDR2 reads SVGAGI. The CDR3 extends over 10 amino acids.

The chain couples TRBV5-1 to TRBJ2-6, with D hard to call. This CDR3 contains 15 residues. Trimming removed 4 bases from V and 0 bases from J, with 8 bases in between. In germline, CDR1 is SGHRS, CDR2 YFSETQ. CDR3 loop: CASSKTVSGANVLTF. The CDR3 region has the DNA TGCGCCAGCAGCAAGACCGTCTCTGGGGCCAACGTCCTGACTTTC.

The rearrangement uses TRBV5-1 and TRBJ2-3; 14 positions match TRBD2. Germline assignment: CDR1 SGHRS and CDR2 YFSETQ. CDR3 size: 15 residues. The V and J ends lost 3 bases and 6 bases, in that order; junction bases with no gene match: 3. The CDR3 DNA sequence: TGCGCCAGCAGCTGGGGACTAGCGGGAGAGGATACGCAGTATTTT. Translation: CASSWGLAGEDTQYF.

This chain uses TRBV7-2 with TRBJ2-3; 11 bases fit TRBD2. There are 16 residues in the CDR3. V shed 4 bases and J 2 bases; nucleotides not matched to a gene: 5. Per germline, CDR1 SGHTA and CDR2 FQGNSA. The CDR3 nucleotides read TGTGCCAGCAGCTCGGGACTAGCGGCTTCCACAGATACGCAGTATTTT. Translated, it gives CASSSGLAASTDTQYF.

The chain uses TRBV5-6 and TRBJ2-7; 9 bases agree with TRBD1. This CDR3 has 14 amino acids. The germline CDR1 and CDR2 sequences are SGHDT and YYEEEE. V lost 5 bases and J lost 2; bases outside the gene matches: 5. CDR3 amino acids: CASSPGTGTYEQYF. In DNA form, the CDR3 reads TGTGCCAGCAGTCCCGGGACAGGGACCTACGAGCAGTACTTC. The entire variable domain, with the rest obtained from reference TRBV5-6 and TRBJ2-7, is as follows: DAGVTQSPTHLIKTRGQQVTLRCSPKSGHDTVSWYQQALGQGPQFIFQYYEEEERQRGNFPDRFSGHQFPNYSSELNVNALLLGDSALYLCASSPGTGTYEQYFGPGTRLTVT.

The CDR3 spells CASSFVTTEAFF. The CDR3 coding sequence is TGTGCCAGCAGCTTTGTTACCACTGAAGCTTTCTTT. The V gene is TRBV5-6, the J gene TRBJ1-1; D is ambiguous. This CDR3 comprises 12 residues. Germline lookup yields CDR1 SGHDT and CDR2 YYEEEE. V gave up 2 bases and J gave up 4 bases, with 6 bases separating them.

This clone appeared once. CDR3 DNA sequence: TGTGCCAGCAGTTACTCCGGCCAGGAGCAGTTCTTC. It encodes CASSYSGQEQFF. The rearrangement uses TRBV6-5 and TRBJ2-1; D is ambiguous. Trimming pared 0 bases from V and 10 bases from J, leaving 7 bases between. This CDR3 has 12 amino acids. The V gene's germline CDR1 is MNHEY and CDR2 SVGAGI.

This chain connects TRBV9 to TRBJ2-1, with a tentative D call TRBD1 (6 bases). This CDR3 contains 15 residues. Deletions cut 0 bases from V and 5 bases from J, with 12 bases between. CDR1 SGDLS and CDR2 YYNGEE come from the germline V gene. The CDR3, as DNA: TGTGCCAGCAGCGTAGGTCAGGGGATCGACAATGAGCAGTTCTTC. Translation gives CASSVGQGIDNEQFF.